This TCR beta chain derives from a study of vaccination effects on CD4 cells after COVID-19. General observations from the study: At late timepoints after vaccination, vaccine- and infection-induced clones shrank markedly. Common cold coronavirus cross-reactivity was shown by only 1 of 255 vaccine-induced clones in healthy vaccinees.

On this clone itself: Its antigen is not identified.

The length of the CDR3 is 17 residues. V shed 1 base and J shed 3 bases, with 16 bases lying between them. Germline CDR1 is MRHNA and CDR2 is SNTAGT. Profiling relied on immunoSEQ multiplex PCR, and the TCRdb table lists in-frame clones only, not all of them. The sample includes about 41,000 clones, 77% of them seen just once. Sequencing in the ViraFEST assay came after antigen-specific CD4+ T cells had been expanded with viral peptide pools, which were used to stimulate PBMC. With nine to eleven days of culture completed, CD4+ T cells were isolated. Recipients of the vaccine had no prior SARS-CoV-2 infection and negative nucleocapsid antibodies. Cultures of about 2 million PBMC per well contained approximately 10 IU/ml IL-2 plus 10 ug/ml peptides. Half the medium was replaced with IL-2 medium on days 3 and 7.

V gene TRBV6-4 combines with J gene TRBJ2-1; D is tentatively TRBD1 or TRBD2 (5 bases each). The TCR comes from a human donor who received a COVID-19 vaccine. This specimen was CD4+ T cells from PBMCs cultured with HCoV-NL63 spike peptides, taken before COVID-19 vaccination. DNA of the CDR3: TGTGCCAGCAGTGACTTACCCGGGGTAGGGGTCTACAATGAGCAGTTCTTC. It specifies CASSDLPGVGVYNEQFF.